The sequence of this T cell receptor (beta chain) was determined in a study of T-cell reconstitution after alpha-beta-depleted transplantation in children. Unique molecular identifiers were incorporated during preparation of the TCRbeta library. MiXCR was run by TCRdb on the PCR reads, yielding one entry per CDR3 protein. The sample records about 5,800 distinct CDR3 sequences, about 14% being singletons. This clonotype showed up many times. The CDR3 contains 15 residues. Germline CDR1 SEHNR, CDR2 FQNEAQ (reference sequence). V shed 4 bases, J shed 3 bases, and the junction held 7 bases outside the gene matches.

The chain links TRBV7-9 to TRBJ2-7; 9 bases match TRBD2. The clonotype comes from a patient under 10 years old who had a stem cell transplant for inherited bone marrow failure, so the T cells may come from the graft donor. The starting material was PBMCs, mostly from graft donor cells, obtained 180 days after TCRalphabeta/CD19-depleted stem cell transplant. CDR3 coding DNA: TGTGCCAGCAGCTACCGTAGCGGGAGTCGCTACGAGCAGTACTTC. It specifies CASSYRSGSRYEQYF.